The 16 T cell receptor beta chains below come from one sample, sequenced in a study of cytomegalovirus exposure and HLA in healthy donors. Vbeta (60) and Jbeta (13) primers were used in the PCR. Clones were read by immunoSEQ multiplex PCR, and TCRdb kept only the in-frame ones, dropping some. This sample has roughly 130,000 clones, with 84% found just once. Sequencing was performed on PBMCs. The receptors derive from a woman between 18 and 30 years old in good health and CMV-seropositive.

The DNA for the CDR3 is TGCGCCAGCAGCCAGGCCGGGACAGGGGGCTTGAACACTGAAGCTTTCTTT. Translating it yields CASSQAGTGGLNTEAFF. The gene calls are TRBV4-1 and TRBJ1-1; 12 bases are a match to TRBD1. The CDR3 extends over 17 amino acids. Germline-derived CDR1 and CDR2 are MGHRA and YSYEKL. J was trimmed by 0 bases and V by 3 bases; bases with no gene match: 5.

This clone was detected only a few times. The rearrangement joins TRBV5-1 to TRBJ2-7; 10 bases fit TRBD1. This CDR3 comprises 13 residues. Germline V lookup: CDR1 SGHRS, CDR2 YFSETQ. V lost 3 bases to trimming and J lost 6 bases; unmatched junction nucleotides: 3. In DNA, the CDR3 is TGCGCCAGCAGCTGGGACAGGGGTATCGAGCAGTACTTC. Encoded protein: CASSWDRGIEQYF.

A single count supports this clone. The chain is built from TRBV5-1 and TRBJ1-3; D remains unclear. Per germline, CDR1 SGHRS and CDR2 YFSETQ. The V gene lost 0 bases and the J gene lost 2 bases, with 12 bases spanning the gap. CDR3 length: 16 amino acids. CDR3 protein: CASSLAPVATGNTIYF. The CDR3 bases are TGCGCCAGCAGCTTGGCTCCCGTTGCTACTGGAAACACCATATATTTT.

This clone was counted once. The CDR3 DNA is TGTGCCACCAAGGGGTGCCCGGACAGGGAGGTACGGAGGGCCCGAAACACCATATATTTT. This encodes CATKGCPDREVRRARNTIYF. The chain employs TRBV21-1 and TRBJ1-3; the D call of TRBD1 is as the table states it, not checked on the DNA. TRBV21-1 is classified as a pseudogene. The CDR3 has 20 residues.

This chain connects TRBV11-2 to TRBJ1-2; the match to TRBD1 covers 7 bases. V shed 5 bases, J shed 5 bases, and the junction held 5 bases outside the gene matches. This CDR3 region has 13 residues. The germline V gene has CDR1 SGHAT and CDR2 FQNNGV. CDR3 nucleotides: TGTGCCAGCAGCATAACGGGACAGTATGGCTACACCTTC. Amino acid sequence: CASSITGQYGYTF.

This clone was seen a few times. The chain links TRBV7-9 to TRBJ2-5; D not certain. The germline CDR1 and CDR2 sequences are SEHNR and FQNEAQ (reference sequence). V shed 4 bases and J shed 5 bases, with 8 bases lying between them. The CDR3 extends over 12 amino acids. The CDR3 DNA reads as TGTGCCAGCAGCTCACAGTGGGAGACCCAGTACTTC. Translation gives CASSSQWETQYF.

The gene calls are TRBV6-8 and TRBJ2-2; a possible D gene is TRBD2 (6 bases). The CDR3 loop spans 11 amino acids. In germline, CDR1 is MNHGY, CDR2 SAAAGT. This CDR3 is CETGVTGELFF. DNA for the CDR3: TGTGAGACGGGGGTCACCGGGGAGCTGTTTTTT.

This chain uses TRBV2 with TRBJ2-1; D may be TRBD1 (5 bases). Trimming cost V 4 bases and J 3 bases, with 13 bases left between them. The CDR3 has 15 residues. Germline lookup yields CDR1 SNHLY and CDR2 FYNNEI. This CDR3 reads CASSGGRVLYNEQFF. The CDR3 nucleotides are TGTGCCAGCAGTGGTGGCAGGGTACTCTACAATGAGCAGTTCTTC.

J is TRBJ1-4 and V is TRBV2, with D unresolved. The CDR3 extends over 14 amino acids. CDR1 and CDR2 from the germline V gene are SNHLY and FYNNEI. The germline V and J ends were trimmed by 8 bases and 0 bases, with 10 bases remaining between them. The CDR3 sequence is CASGRLSTNEKLFF. CDR3 in DNA: TGTGCCAGCGGTAGACTGTCAACTAATGAAAAACTGTTTTTT.

The J gene is TRBJ2-1, the V gene TRBV28; possibly TRBD2 for D (6 bases). Germline loops: CDR1 MDHEN, CDR2 SYDVKM. The CDR3 spans 15 residues. With 6 bases removed from V and 0 bases from J, the gap between germline ends came to 12 bases. CDR3 in amino acids: CASSLTSISYNEQFF. CDR3 coding DNA: TGTGCCAGCAGCTTGACTAGTATCTCCTACAATGAGCAGTTCTTC.

CDR3 nucleotide sequence: TGTGCTAGTGGTTTGGTACTAGGTTCTTTGGACACCATATATTTT. This codes for CASGLVLGSLDTIYF. The chain is built from TRBV12-5 and TRBJ1-3; no reliable D call. The CDR3 spans 15 residues. Germline V gene lookup returns CDR1 LGHNT and CDR2 FRNRAP. Trimming took off 0 bases at V and 8 bases at J, with 14 bases between the two ends. Full variable domain (remainder filled in from reference TRBV12-5 and TRBJ1-3): DARVTQTPRHKVTEMGQEVTMRCQPILGHNTVFWYRQTMMQGLELLAYFRNRAPLDDSGMPKDRFSAEMPDATLATLKIQPSEPRDSAVYFCASGLVLGSLDTIYFGEGSWLTVV.

V is TRBV4-1 and J is TRBJ2-3, with a weak D call TRBD2 (5 bases). Germline V gene lookup returns CDR1 MGHRA and CDR2 YSYEKL. V was cut by 4 bases and J by 0 bases, with 14 bases left in between. This CDR3 contains 16 residues. CDR3 loop: CASSPPPRGSTDTQYF. In DNA form, the CDR3 reads TGCGCCAGCAGCCCACCACCCCGGGGTAGCACAGATACGCAGTATTTT.

This chain connects TRBV7-2 to TRBJ2-5, with 16 nucleotides matching TRBD2. This CDR3 comprises 16 residues. Germline V lookup: CDR1 SGHTA, CDR2 FQGNSA. V shed 5 bases and J 4 bases; nucleotides not matched to a gene: 4. For the CDR3, the DNA is TGTGCCAGCAGCCCGGGACTAGCGGGGGGGCGAGAGACCCAGTACTTC. Amino acids: CASSPGLAGGRETQYF.

The V call is TRBV2, the J call TRBJ2-5; D remains ambiguous. Germline V gene lookup returns CDR1 SNHLY and CDR2 FYNNEI. Trimming took off 6 bases at V and 4 bases at J, with 9 bases between the two ends. This CDR3 region has 12 residues. The CDR3 reads CASSGERETQYF. CDR3 DNA: TGTGCCAGCAGCGGAGAGCGAGAGACCCAGTACTTC.

The chain couples TRBV7-9 to TRBJ2-3, with TRBD1 identical over 7 bases. Germline V lookup: CDR1 SEHNR, CDR2 FQNEAQ (reference sequence). Trimming removed 5 bases from V and 4 bases from J; junction bases left unmatched: 3. The CDR3 is made up of 13 amino acids. CDR3 region: CASSPQGADTQYF. DNA for the CDR3: TGTGCCAGCAGCCCCCAGGGGGCAGATACGCAGTATTTT.

This chain uses TRBV5-1 with TRBJ2-3; TRBD1 aligns across 7 bases. Germline assignment: CDR1 SGHRS and CDR2 YFSETQ. This CDR3 is 15 amino acids long. Losses at the gene ends were 6 bases for V and 0 bases for J; bases not matched to a gene: 7. CDR3 sequence reads: CASNLQGSSTDTQYF. CDR3 nucleotide sequence: TGCGCCAGCAACTTACAGGGGTCTAGCACAGATACGCAGTATTTT. Variable domain in full (rest from reference TRBV5-1 and TRBJ2-3): KAGVTQTPRYLIKTRGQQVTLSCSPISGHRSVSWYQQTPGQGLQFLFEYFSETQRNKGNFPGRFSGRQFSNSRSEMNVSTLELGDSALYLCASNLQGSSTDTQYFGPGTRLTVL.